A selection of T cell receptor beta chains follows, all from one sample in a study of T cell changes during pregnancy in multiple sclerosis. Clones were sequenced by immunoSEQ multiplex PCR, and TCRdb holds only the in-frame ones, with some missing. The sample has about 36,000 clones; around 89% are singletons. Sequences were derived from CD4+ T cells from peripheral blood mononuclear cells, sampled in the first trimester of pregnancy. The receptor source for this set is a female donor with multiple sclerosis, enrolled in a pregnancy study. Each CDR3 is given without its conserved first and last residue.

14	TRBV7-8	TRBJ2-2	ASSSRQGPNTGELF
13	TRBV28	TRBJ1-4	ASSFQPGQGMKLF
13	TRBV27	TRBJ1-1	ASRASRVRSTEAF
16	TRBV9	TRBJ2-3	ASSARPGSARRADTQY
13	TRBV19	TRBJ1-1	ASSIGRGEDTEAF
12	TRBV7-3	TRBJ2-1	ASSSRTSLNEQF
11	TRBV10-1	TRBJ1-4	ASSEFDGEKLF
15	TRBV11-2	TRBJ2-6	ASSLGAQASGANVLT
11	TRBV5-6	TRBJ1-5	ASSLGGGQPQH
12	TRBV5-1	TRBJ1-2	ASSLDPGIYGYT
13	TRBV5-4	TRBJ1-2	ASSRSGGGLYGYT
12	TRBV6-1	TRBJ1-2	ASSREAANYGYT
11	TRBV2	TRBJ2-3	ASRDREGDTQY
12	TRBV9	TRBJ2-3	ASSVGGSTDTQY
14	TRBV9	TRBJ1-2	ASSVATGQGDYGYT
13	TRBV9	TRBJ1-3	ASSVGGGIGNTIY
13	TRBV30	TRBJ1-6	AWSPFPGSGSPLH
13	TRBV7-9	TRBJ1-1	ASTNLGQLYTEAF
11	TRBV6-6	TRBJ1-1	ASSDRGYTEAF
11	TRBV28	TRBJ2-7	ASSFSRIYEQY
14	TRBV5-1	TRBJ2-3	ASSSEGQPGTDTQY
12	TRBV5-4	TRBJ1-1	ASSPMVPDTEAF
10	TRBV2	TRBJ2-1	ASTYRTNEQF
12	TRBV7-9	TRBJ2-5	ASRGQQGKETQY
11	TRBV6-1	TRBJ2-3	ASGSGRTDTQY
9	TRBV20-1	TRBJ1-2	SVGGVYGYT
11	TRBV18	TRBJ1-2	ASSPGANYGYT
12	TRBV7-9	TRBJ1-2	ASSFGGPNYGYT
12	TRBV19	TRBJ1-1	ASSPDRDNTEAF
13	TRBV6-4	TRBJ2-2	ASRASIAHTGELF
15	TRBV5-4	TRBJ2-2	ASSEKDRGRIRGELF
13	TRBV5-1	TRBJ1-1	ASSFGEGVVTEAF
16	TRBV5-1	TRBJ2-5	ASSYTRLTGHPEETQY
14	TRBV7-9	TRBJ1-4	ASTTPGDRGNEKLF
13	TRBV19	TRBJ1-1	ASSFGTGLNTEAF
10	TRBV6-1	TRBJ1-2	ASSAGQGSYT
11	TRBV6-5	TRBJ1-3	ASSRDSRNTIY
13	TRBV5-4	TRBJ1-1	ASSSPQGGNTEAF
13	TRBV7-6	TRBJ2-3	ASSLVGQGTDTQY
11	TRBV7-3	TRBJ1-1	ASSLGANTEAF
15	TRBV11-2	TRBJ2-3	ASSLILALTSTDTQY
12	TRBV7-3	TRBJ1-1	ASSKTGGVAEAF
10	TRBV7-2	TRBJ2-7	ASSLVIGEQY
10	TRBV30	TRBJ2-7	AWNRVGYEQY
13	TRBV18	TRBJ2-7	ASSPTRDRGYEQY
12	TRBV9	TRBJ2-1	ASSVGAGRNEQF
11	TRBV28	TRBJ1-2	ATKGEGGYGYT
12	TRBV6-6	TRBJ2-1	ASSYSRVYNEQF
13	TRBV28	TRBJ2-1	ASSKAGGVYNEQF
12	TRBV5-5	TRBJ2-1	ASTKTGRGNEQF
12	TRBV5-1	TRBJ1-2	ASSFGTGGYGYT
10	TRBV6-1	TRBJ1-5	ASSEVSQPQH
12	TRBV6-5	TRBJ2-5	ASSPGLIGETQY
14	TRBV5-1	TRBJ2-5	ASSLAENSGSSTQY
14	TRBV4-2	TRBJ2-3	ASSQDISGGANTQY
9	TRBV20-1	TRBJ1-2	SGQKEDGYT
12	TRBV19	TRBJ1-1	ASRERGRDTEAF